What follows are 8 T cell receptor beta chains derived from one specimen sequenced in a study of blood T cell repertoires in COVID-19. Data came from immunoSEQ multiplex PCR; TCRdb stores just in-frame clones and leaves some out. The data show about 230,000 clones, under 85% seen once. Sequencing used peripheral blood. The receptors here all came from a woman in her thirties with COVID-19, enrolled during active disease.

The CDR3 is CASRAKTGSQPQHF. The CDR3 DNA is TGTGCCAGCAGAGCGAAGACAGGGAGTCAGCCCCAGCATTTT. The chain couples TRBV6-6 to TRBJ1-5; TRBD1 matches at 7 bases. From germline, CDR1 is MNHNY and CDR2 SVGAGI (reference sequence). The V and J ends lost 6 bases and 6 bases, in that order; junction bases with no gene match: 8. The CDR3 runs to 14 residues.

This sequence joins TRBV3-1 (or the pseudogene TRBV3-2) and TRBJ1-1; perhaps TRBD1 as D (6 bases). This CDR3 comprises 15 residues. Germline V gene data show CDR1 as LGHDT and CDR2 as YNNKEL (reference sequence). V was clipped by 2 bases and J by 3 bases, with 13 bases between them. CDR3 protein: CASSQHGGGDTEAFF. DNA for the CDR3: TGTGCCAGCAGCCAACACGGGGGGGGCGACACTGAAGCTTTCTTT.

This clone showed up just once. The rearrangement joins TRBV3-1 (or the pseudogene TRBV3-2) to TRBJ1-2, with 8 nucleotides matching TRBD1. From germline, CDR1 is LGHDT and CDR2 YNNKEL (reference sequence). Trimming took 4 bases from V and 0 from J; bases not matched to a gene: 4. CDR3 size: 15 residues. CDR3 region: CASSPGTGANYGYTF. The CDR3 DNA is TGTGCCAGCAGCCCAGGGACAGGAGCTAACTATGGCTACACCTTC.

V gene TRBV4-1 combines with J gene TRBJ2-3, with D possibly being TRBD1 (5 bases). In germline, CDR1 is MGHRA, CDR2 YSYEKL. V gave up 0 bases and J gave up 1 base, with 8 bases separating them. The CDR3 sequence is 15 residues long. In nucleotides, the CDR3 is TGCGCCAGCAGCCAAGACCTACAGGGCACAGATACGCAGTATTTT. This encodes CASSQDLQGTDTQYF.

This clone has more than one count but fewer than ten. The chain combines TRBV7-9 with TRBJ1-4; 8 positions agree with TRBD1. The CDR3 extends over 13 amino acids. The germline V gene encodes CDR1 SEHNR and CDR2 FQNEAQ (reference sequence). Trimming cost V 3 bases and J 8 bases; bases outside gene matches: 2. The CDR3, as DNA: TGTGCCAGCAGCTTGTGGACAGGGGAAAAACTGTTTTTT. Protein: CASSLWTGEKLFF.

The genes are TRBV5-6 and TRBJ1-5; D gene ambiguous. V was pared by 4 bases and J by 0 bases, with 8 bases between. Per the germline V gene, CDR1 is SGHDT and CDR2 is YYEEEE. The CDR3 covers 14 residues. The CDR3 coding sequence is TGTGCCAGCAGCACCGGGGTTAGCAATCAGCCCCAGCATTTT. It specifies CASSTGVSNQPQHF.

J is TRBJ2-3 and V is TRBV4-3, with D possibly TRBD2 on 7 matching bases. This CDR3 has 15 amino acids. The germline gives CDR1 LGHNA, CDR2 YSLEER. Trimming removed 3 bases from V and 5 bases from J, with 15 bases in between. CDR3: CASSQGLTGIDTQYF. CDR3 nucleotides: TGCGCCAGCAGCCAGGGACTAACAGGGATAGATACGCAGTATTTT.

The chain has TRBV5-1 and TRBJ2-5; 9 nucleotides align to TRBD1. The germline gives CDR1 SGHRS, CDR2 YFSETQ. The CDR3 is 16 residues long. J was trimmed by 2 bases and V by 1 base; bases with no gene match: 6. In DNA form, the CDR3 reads TGCGCCAGCAGCTTGTTCGACAGGGGGGAGCAAGAGACCCAGTACTTC. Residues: CASSLFDRGEQETQYF. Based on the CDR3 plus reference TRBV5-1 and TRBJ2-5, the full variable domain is KAGVTQTPRYLIKTRGQQVTLSCSPISGHRSVSWYQQTPGQGLQFLFEYFSETQRNKGNFPGRFSGRQFSNSRSEMNVSTLELGDSALYLCASSLFDRGEQETQYFGPGTRLLVL.